These 26 T cell receptor beta chains originate from one sample sequenced in a study of control samples from healthy donors and cancer patients. Only in-frame clones appear in the TCRdb table, and some are missing; sequencing was by immunoSEQ multiplex PCR. The table includes around 170,000 clones, 85% to 90% detected once. The sequencing sample was made of blood. The source of these receptors is a woman aged 25 to 39 in good health.

The chain combines TRBV5-1 with TRBJ2-5; 8 bases align to TRBD2. Germline trimming cut 3 bases from V and 2 bases from J; bases unmatched to any gene: 9. Germline V gives CDR1 SGHRS, CDR2 YFSETQ. The CDR3 runs 16 residues. The CDR3 sequence is CASSWGVLAEQETQYF. The DNA of the CDR3 is TGCGCCAGCAGCTGGGGTGTACTAGCGGAGCAAGAGACCCAGTACTTC.

The CDR3 bases are TGCGCCAGCAGCCAAGGGACAGCGAACACCGGGGAGCTGTTTTTT. Amino acids: CASSQGTANTGELFF. The chain employs TRBV4-1 and TRBJ2-2; a weak D match, TRBD1 (6 bases). This CDR3 spans 15 amino acids. V was trimmed by 1 base and J by 0 bases, leaving 6 bases between them. Germline V gene lookup returns CDR1 MGHRA and CDR2 YSYEKL.

This clone was detected a few times. The chain carries TRBV10-1 and TRBJ2-7; D is possibly TRBD1 or TRBD2 (5 bases each). The CDR3 spans 15 residues. CDR1 is WNHNN, CDR2 SYGVQD, per germline (reference sequence). V lost 2 bases and J 3 bases, leaving 14 bases between the germline ends. CDR3: CASSEEGTVHYEQYV. CDR3 bases: TGCGCCAGCAGTGAGGAGGGGACGGTCCACTACGAGCAGTACGTC.

V and J are TRBV27 and TRBJ1-5; D ambiguous. The CDR3 has 17 residues. Germline CDR1 reads MNHEY; CDR2 reads SMNVEV (reference sequence). The V and J ends lost 5 bases and 2 bases respectively, with 19 bases between them. The CDR3 protein is CASSPTPSSRGNQPQHF. CDR3 in DNA: TGTGCCAGCAGTCCGACCCCTTCGTCTCGGGGCAATCAGCCCCAGCATTTT.

This clone has a single count. The chain is built from TRBV15 and TRBJ1-4; D call uncertain. Germline V gene sequence: CDR1 LNHNV, CDR2 YYDKDF (reference sequence). Trimming took 1 base from V and 8 from J, leaving 14 bases between them. The CDR3 loop spans 15 amino acids. This chain's CDR3 is CATSRVDYSAEKLFF. As DNA, the CDR3 is TGTGCCACCAGCAGAGTGGATTACTCAGCAGAAAAACTGTTTTTT.

For this clone: This sample includes further DNA sequences coding for the same CDR3. This chain uses TRBV6-1 with TRBJ2-7; D is possibly TRBD2 (7 bases). The V end was cut by 3 bases, the J end by 3 bases, with 18 bases between. The CDR3 runs to 16 residues. The germline V gene has CDR1 MNHNS and CDR2 SASEGT. The CDR3 region has the DNA TGTGCCAGCAGTGAGGGGGGGGCGAGGGGTGGCTACGAGCAGTACGTC. Translation: CASSEGGARGGYEQYV.

The chain links TRBV24-1 to TRBJ2-3; 11 nucleotides line up with TRBD2. The V gene's germline CDR1 is KGHDR and CDR2 SFDVKD. The CDR3 loop spans 15 amino acids. V was pared by 4 bases and J by 3 bases, with 2 bases of the junction left unmatched. The DNA of the CDR3 is TGTGCCACCAGTGAGTTAGCGGGGGGGACAGATACGCAGTATTTT. This codes for CATSELAGGTDTQYF.

The chain links TRBV5-1 to TRBJ1-6; TRBD1 agrees at 7 bases. The germline CDR1 and CDR2 sequences are SGHRS and YFSETQ. The V and J ends lost 2 bases and 9 bases, in that order; junction bases with no gene match: 2. CDR3 length: 13 residues. CDR3 nucleotide sequence: TGCGCCAGCAGCTTCAACAGGGGTTCACCCCTCCACTTT. Residues: CASSFNRGSPLHF.

The chain joins TRBV19 to TRBJ1-5; D gene unclear. V was clipped by 5 bases and J by 12 bases, with 14 bases between them. This CDR3 contains 12 residues. Germline-derived CDR1 and CDR2 are LNHDA and SQIVND (reference sequence). The DNA of the CDR3 is TGTGCCAGTAGTCCCCTCTATCGGGGCCAGCATTTT. The encoded protein is CASSPLYRGQHF.

This clone turned up a few times. This sequence joins TRBV4-1 and TRBJ1-1; a weak D match, TRBD1 (5 bases). This CDR3 contains 15 residues. V lost 3 bases and J lost 1, with 12 bases in between. Germline V gene data show CDR1 as MGHRA and CDR2 as YSYEKL. The CDR3 spells CASSQRGGGNTEAFF. DNA for the CDR3: TGCGCCAGCAGCCAGAGGGGAGGAGGGAACACTGAAGCTTTCTTT.

V and J are TRBV19 and TRBJ1-5; 9 bases line up with TRBD1. The CDR3 is 13 amino acids. Germline V gives CDR1 LNHDA, CDR2 SQIVND (reference sequence). V shed 7 bases and J 5 bases; nucleotides not matched to a gene: 3. The CDR3 here is CASTWTGDQPQHF. The CDR3, as DNA: TGTGCCAGTACTTGGACAGGGGATCAGCCCCAGCATTTT.

This sequence joins TRBV5-1 and TRBJ1-1; D is ambiguous. Germline V gene data show CDR1 as SGHRS and CDR2 as YFSETQ. Trimming shortened V by 4 bases and J by 5 bases, and 12 bases separated the two germline ends. The CDR3 extends over 13 amino acids. The CDR3 here is CASSPFDATEAFF. CDR3 bases: TGCGCCAGCAGCCCCTTCGACGCAACTGAAGCTTTCTTT.

The chain couples TRBV18 to TRBJ1-1; D may be TRBD1 (5 bases). Germline CDR1 KGHSH, CDR2 LQKENI. This CDR3 spans 15 amino acids. Trimming cost V 3 bases and J 1 base, with 12 bases left between them. CDR3 amino acids: CASSPPTVQNTEAFF. In nucleotides, the CDR3 is TGTGCCAGCTCACCTCCGACAGTCCAGAACACTGAAGCTTTCTTT.

This clone was counted once. This chain connects TRBV3-1 (or the pseudogene TRBV3-2) to TRBJ1-2; TRBD1 matches 7 bases. The CDR3 has 12 amino acids. V was clipped by 3 bases and J by 12 bases; unmatched bases: 7. Germline loops: CDR1 LGHDT, CDR2 YNNKEL (reference sequence). The DNA for the CDR3 is TGTGCCAGCAGCCAGTCCAACAGGGGCCACACCTTC. It translates to CASSQSNRGHTF.

This chain joins TRBV9 and TRBJ1-2; TRBD1 is a possible D gene (5 bases). Trimming pared 4 bases from V and 0 bases from J, leaving 16 bases between. The CDR3 spans 16 residues. Germline assignment: CDR1 SGDLS and CDR2 YYNGEE. The CDR3 DNA follows: TGTGCCAGCAGCCCGGGGACCGCCGCTACTAACTATGGCTACACCTTC. Protein: CASSPGTAATNYGYTF.

The gene calls are TRBV28 and TRBJ1-5; D gene uncertain. Per germline, CDR1 MDHEN and CDR2 SYDVKM. This CDR3 region has 15 residues. V lost 3 bases to trimming and J lost 5 bases, with 14 bases between them. The CDR3 here is CASSFNAPGHQPQHF. The CDR3 DNA is TGTGCCAGCAGTTTTAACGCACCGGGTCATCAGCCCCAGCATTTT. Looking up the rest from reference TRBV28 and TRBJ1-5 gives the full variable domain: DVKVTQSSRYLVKRTGEKVFLECVQDMDHENMFWYRQDPGLGLRLIYFSYDVKMKEKGDIPEGYSVSREKKERFSLILESASTNQTSMYLCASSFNAPGHQPQHFGDGTRLSIL.

This chain uses TRBV19 with TRBJ2-7; TRBD1 matches 9 bases. Germline CDR1 and CDR2: LNHDA and SQIVND (reference sequence). The J segment lost 6 bases and the V segment lost 4 bases, leaving 10 bases of the junction unmatched. CDR3 size: 15 residues. The CDR3 nucleotides are TGTGCCAGTAGTACAACCGGGACAGGGATGGTCGAGCAGTACTTC. This gives the protein CASSTTGTGMVEQYF. Together with reference TRBV19 and TRBJ2-7, the CDR3 gives the full variable domain: DGGITQSPKYLFRKEGQNVTLSCEQNLNHDAMYWYRQDPGQGLRLIYYSQIVNDFQKGDIAEGYSVSREKKESFPLTVTSAQKNPTAFYLCASSTTGTGMVEQYFGPGTRLTVT.

In this sample, this clone turned up once. The J gene is TRBJ2-1, the V gene TRBV6-4, with D possibly being TRBD2 (6 bases). V lost 6 bases and J 7 bases, leaving 19 bases between the germline ends. This CDR3 has 15 amino acids. Per the germline V gene, CDR1 is MRHNA and CDR2 is SNTAGT. CDR3 amino acids: CASSARRGRWNEQFF. The DNA for the CDR3 is TGTGCCAGCAGCGCTCGGAGGGGTCGATGGAATGAGCAGTTCTTC.

The chain joins TRBV29-1 to TRBJ1-2; D gene uncertain. Germline V CDR1 and CDR2: SQVTM, ANQGSEA. V was clipped by 4 bases and J by 7 bases, with 10 bases between them. This CDR3 has 11 residues. The CDR3: CSVGDPSGYTF. CDR3 bases: TGCAGCGTTGGGGATCCGAGTGGCTACACCTTC.

This chain connects TRBV16 to TRBJ1-2; 8 bases are shared with TRBD1. This CDR3 is built from 17 residues. V gave up 4 bases and J gave up 2 bases; unmatched junction bases: 12. Per the germline V gene, CDR1 is KGHSY and CDR2 is FQNENV. CDR3 in DNA: TGTGCCAGCAGCCTCTGGAAGACAGGGGAAGCAAACTATGGCTACACCTTC. Translating gives CASSLWKTGEANYGYTF.

The rearrangement links TRBV28 to TRBJ1-1; 8 nucleotides match TRBD1. V trimming: 7 bases; J trimming: 5 bases; junction bases outside the gene matches: 3. This CDR3 spans 12 amino acids. Per germline, CDR1 MDHEN and CDR2 SYDVKM. The CDR3 nucleotides read TGTGCCAGCAAGGACAGGGAGACTGAAGCTTTCTTT. Translated, it gives CASKDRETEAFF. Combining the CDR3 with reference TRBV28 and TRBJ1-1 gives the whole variable domain DVKVTQSSRYLVKRTGEKVFLECVQDMDHENMFWYRQDPGLGLRLIYFSYDVKMKEKGDIPEGYSVSREKKERFSLILESASTNQTSMYLCASKDRETEAFFGQGTRLTVV.

Details on this clone: Other DNA variants within this sample encode the same CDR3. The chain combines TRBV9 with TRBJ1-1, with unresolved D. CDR1 and CDR2 (germline): SGDLS, YYNGEE. The length of the CDR3 is 13 residues. Between the trimmed V and J ends, which lost 0 bases and 0 bases, there was a span of 3 bases. CDR3 DNA: TGTGCCAGCAGCGTAGGGATGAACACTGAAGCTTTCTTT. The encoded protein is CASSVGMNTEAFF.

This chain links TRBV27 with TRBJ2-2; D assignment may be TRBD1 or TRBD2 (6 bases each). V lost 8 bases and J lost 2, with 24 bases in between. Germline CDR1 MNHEY, CDR2 SMNVEV (reference sequence). The CDR3 extends over 18 amino acids. Written as DNA, the CDR3 is TGTGCCAGCGTCCGGGGGCAGGGTGGGGCCTTCAACACCGGGGAGCTGTTTTTT. It yields the protein CASVRGQGGAFNTGELFF.

The V and J genes are TRBV3-1 (or the pseudogene TRBV3-2) and TRBJ1-1; 11 bases map to TRBD1. Trimming at V came to 7 bases and at J to 4 bases, leaving 8 bases not matched to a gene. This CDR3 has 15 amino acids. CDR1 LGHDT and CDR2 YNNKEL come from the germline V gene (reference sequence). The CDR3 reads CASTDSGTGGTEAFF. CDR3 DNA sequence: TGTGCCAGCACCGACTCCGGGACAGGGGGCACTGAAGCTTTCTTT.

The gene calls are TRBV10-2 and TRBJ1-5; 12 bases align to TRBD1. Germline CDR1 is WSHSY and CDR2 is SAAADI. V lost 7 bases and J lost 6; bases outside the gene matches: 4. The CDR3 is made up of 14 amino acids. CDR3 protein: CASMGQGAFQPQHF. The CDR3 region has the DNA TGCGCCAGCATGGGACAGGGGGCATTTCAGCCCCAGCATTTT.

The rearrangement uses TRBV7-8 and TRBJ1-2; 7 bases align to TRBD1. V was clipped by 1 base and J by 0 bases; unmatched bases: 5. Germline CDR1 SGHVS, CDR2 FQNEAQ. The CDR3 length is 16 residues. The CDR3 region is CASSLDRGQSNYGYTF. For the CDR3, the DNA is TGTGCCAGCAGCTTAGATCGGGGACAGTCTAACTATGGCTACACCTTC.